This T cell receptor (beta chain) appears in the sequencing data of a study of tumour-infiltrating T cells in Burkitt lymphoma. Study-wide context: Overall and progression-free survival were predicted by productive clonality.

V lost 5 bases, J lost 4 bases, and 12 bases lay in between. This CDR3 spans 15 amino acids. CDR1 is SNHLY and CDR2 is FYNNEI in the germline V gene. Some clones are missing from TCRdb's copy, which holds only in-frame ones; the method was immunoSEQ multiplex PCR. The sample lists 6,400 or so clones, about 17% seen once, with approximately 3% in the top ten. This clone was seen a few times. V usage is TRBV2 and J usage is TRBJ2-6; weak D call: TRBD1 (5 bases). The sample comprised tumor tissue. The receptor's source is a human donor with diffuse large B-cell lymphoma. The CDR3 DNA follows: TGTGCCAGCAGTACAGGTTCTCTGGGGGCCAACGTCCTGACTTTC. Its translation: CASSTGSLGANVLTF.